The rows below give T cell receptor beta chains drawn from one sample of a study of T cells in Graves' hyperthyroidism and ophthalmopathy. One entry per CDR3 protein, called by TCRdb with MiXCR from the multiplex PCR reads. The sample has some 370,000 distinct CDR3 sequences; about 17% are singletons. Input material: blood. The receptors come from a woman aged 25 to 39 with Graves' hyperthyroidism that later progressed to Graves' ophthalmopathy. The CDR3 runs from the conserved cysteine through the conserved F or W. The D gene is left open where the match is weak. The size entry is marked missing in some rows and otherwise reads once, few, many or a size class.

TRBJ1-2,many,TRBD1,TRBV28,TGTGCCAGCAGTTTCATCCAGGGGGCTGATGGCTACACCTTC,CASSFIQGADGYTF
TRBJ2-1,many,-,TRBV6-1,TGTGCCAGCAGTGAATGGTTAGAAAATGAGCAGTTCTTC,CASSEWLENEQFF
TRBJ2-7,many,TRBD1,TRBV27,TGTGCCAGCAGATACTCCGGGGACAGGGGCTACGAGCAGTACTTC,CASRYSGDRGYEQYF
TRBJ2-1,many,-,TRBV20-1,TGCAGTGCTAGGGGCTTAATTTTTAGCACCTACAATGAGCAGTTCTTC,CSARGLIFSTYNEQFF
TRBJ1-2,many,TRBD1,TRBV5-1,TGCGCCAGCAGCTCGACGACAGGGGTGTATGGCTACACCTTC,CASSSTTGVYGYTF
TRBJ1-5,many,-,TRBV12-5,TGTGCTAGTGGTTTGGTACGGTCCCGACAGTATAGCAATCAGCCCCAGCATTTT,CASGLVRSRQYSNQPQHF
TRBJ1-1,many,-,TRBV4-1,TGCGCCAGCAGCCAAGAACCCAGGGCTTTAACTGAAGCTTTCTTT,CASSQEPRALTEAFF
TRBJ1-3,many,-,TRBV5-6,TGTGCCAGCAGCTTATGGGGCGCGAGTGGAAACACCATATATTTT,CASSLWGASGNTIYF
TRBJ2-7,many,-,TRBV5-1,TGCGCCAGCAGCTTAGCACCTACCCGCTACGAGCAGTACTTC,CASSLAPTRYEQYF
TRBJ1-1,many,-,TRBV28,TGTGCCAGTTTTTCGGCAGCACTAATTATGAACACTGAAGCTTTCTTT,CASFSAALIMNTEAFF
TRBJ1-2,many,-,TRBV11-1,TGTGCCAGCAGCTCCCTCGACTTTCTCGACTATGGCTACACCTTC,CASSSLDFLDYGYTF
TRBJ1-2,-,-,TRBV19,TGTGCCAGTAGTAGTGGGGGGCTCCACTATGGCTACACCTTC,CASSSGGLHYGYTF
TRBJ1-4,many,TRBD1,TRBV12-3/TRBV12-4,TGTGCCAGCACCAACCGGGACAGGGATGAAAAACTGTTTTTT,CASTNRDRDEKLFF
TRBJ2-7,many,-,TRBV5-1,TGCGCCAGCAGCTTAGGGGGAATGGATCTCGAGCAGTACTTC,CASSLGGMDLEQYF
TRBJ2-1,many,TRBD2,TRBV19,TGTGCCAGTAGTATAGGACTAGCGGGGGCAACTGAGCAGTTCTTC,CASSIGLAGATEQFF
TRBJ1-5,-,-,TRBV20-1,TGCAGTGCTAGGGCCGGGGGGACGGGCAATCAGCCCCAGCATTTT,CSARAGGTGNQPQHF
TRBJ1-1,-,-,TRBV4-1,TGCGCCGCCAGTTACGGTAGGGGTACTAGCCCTGAAGCTTTCTTT,CAASYGRGTSPEAFF
TRBJ1-5,many,-,TRBV11-3,TGTGCCAGCAGCTTAGATAAGGAGCCCCAGCATTTT,CASSLDKEPQHF
TRBJ1-2,few,-,TRBV28,TGTGCCAGCACCCGAGCGGGGGGACAATATTATGGCTACACCTTC,CASTRAGGQYYGYTF
TRBJ1-5,-,-,TRBV7-2,TGTGCCAGCAGCTTAGGGAGGGTGAATCAGCCCCAGCATTTT,CASSLGRVNQPQHF
TRBJ2-7,many,-,TRBV11-1,TGTGCCAGCAGCCCCGGGAATTGGCCCTACGAGCAGTACTTC,CASSPGNWPYEQYF
TRBJ2-7,many,-,TRBV24-1,TGTGCCACCAGTGATTCCGCATCCGGAGGCGGGTACGACGAGCAGTACTTC,CATSDSASGGGYDEQYF
TRBJ2-3,-,-,TRBV5-8,TGTGCCAGCACCCTGGGAGTGGCAGGGGAGTATTTT,CASTLGVAGEYF
TRBJ2-2,-,-,TRBV29-1,TGCAGCGTCCCTGGACTAGGGGGAACCGGGGAGCTGTTTTTT,CSVPGLGGTGELFF
TRBJ1-1,few,-,TRBV7-2,TGTGCCAGCAGCTTAGTGACAGGTCATGGAGAAGCTTTCTTT,CASSLVTGHGEAFF
TRBJ2-3,many,-,TRBV29-1,TGCAGCGTTGACGATCGTGGAGGGGGAACAGATACGCAGTATTTT,CSVDDRGGGTDTQYF
TRBJ2-2,many,-,TRBV5-5,TGTGCCAGCAGCTTCCGGGGGATCGGGGAGCTGTTTTTT,CASSFRGIGELFF
TRBJ2-3,once,-,TRBV7-2,TGTGCCAGCAGCCCCCGGACTTCTAGCACAGATACGCAGTATTTT,CASSPRTSSTDTQYF